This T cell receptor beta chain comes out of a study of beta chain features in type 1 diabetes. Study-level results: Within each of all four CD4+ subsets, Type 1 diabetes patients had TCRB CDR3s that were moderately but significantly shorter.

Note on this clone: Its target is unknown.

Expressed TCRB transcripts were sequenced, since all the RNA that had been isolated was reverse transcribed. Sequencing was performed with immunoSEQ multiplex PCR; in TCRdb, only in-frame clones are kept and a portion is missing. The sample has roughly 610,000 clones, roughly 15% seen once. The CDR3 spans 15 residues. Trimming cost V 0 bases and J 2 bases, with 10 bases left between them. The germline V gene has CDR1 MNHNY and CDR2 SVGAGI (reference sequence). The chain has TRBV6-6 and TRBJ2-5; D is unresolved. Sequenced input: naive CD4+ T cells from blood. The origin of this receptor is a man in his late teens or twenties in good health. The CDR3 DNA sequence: TGTGCCAGCAGTTACTCGAAAGGGAAGCAAGAGACCCAGTACTTC. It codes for CASSYSKGKQETQYF.